Shown below are 12 T cell receptor beta chains from a single sample sequenced in a study of T cell repertoires in cytomegalovirus infection. TCRdb used MiXCR to reprocess the reads, holding one entry per CDR3 protein. The sample consists of approximately 170,000 distinct CDR3 sequences, 17% of them appearing once. Sequencing was done on a sample of CD8+ T cells from PBMCs. The origin of the receptors is a human donor in good health (CMV status not recorded). Some clones in this sample may be carry-over from other donors' samples.

V is TRBV7-2 and J is TRBJ2-5, with D perhaps given as TRBD1 or TRBD2 (6 bases each). CDR1 SGHTA and CDR2 FQGNSA come from the germline V gene. Trimming pared 7 bases from V and 5 bases from J, leaving 11 bases between. The CDR3 covers 12 residues. CDR3 protein: CASKGGSETQYF. For the CDR3, the DNA is TGTGCCAGCAAGGGGGGATCTGAGACCCAGTACTTC.

This clonotype was detected once. The chain employs TRBV15 and TRBJ1-4; 9 bases map to TRBD1. The CDR3 runs 15 residues. Per germline, CDR1 LNHNV and CDR2 YYDKDF (reference sequence). V gave up 3 bases and J gave up 8 bases; unmatched junction bases: 7. The CDR3, as DNA: TGTGCCACCAGCAGTACCGGGACAGGGCTCGAAAAACTGTTTTTT. It is translated as CATSSTGTGLEKLFF.

The chain employs TRBV29-1 and TRBJ2-1; D remains ambiguous. The CDR3 runs to 12 residues. Germline CDR1 is SQVTM and CDR2 is ANQGSEA. The V end lost 0 bases, the J end lost 7 bases, and 7 bases lay between the germline ends. CDR3 sequence reads: CSVEDRFNEQFF. Here the CDR3 DNA reads TGCAGCGTTGAAGACAGGTTTAATGAGCAGTTCTTC.

This clonotype was seen a handful of times. The CDR3 DNA reads as TGTGCCAGCAGCCAAGGTCCCGGACAGACCTACGAGCAGTACTTC. This gives the protein CASSQGPGQTYEQYF. The chain combines TRBV7-3 with TRBJ2-7; TRBD1 might be the D (6 bases). V lost 5 bases and J lost 2, with 16 bases in between. The germline gives CDR1 SGHTA, CDR2 FQGTGA. This CDR3 spans 15 amino acids. Drawing the rest from reference TRBV7-3 and TRBJ2-7, the complete variable domain is GAGVSQTPSNKVTEKGKYVELRCDPISGHTALYWYRQSLGQGPEFLIYFQGTGAADDSGLPNDRFFAVRPEGSVSTLKIQRTERGDSAVYLCASSQGPGQTYEQYFGPGTRLTVT.

This chain uses TRBV28 with TRBJ2-7; D ambiguous. V dropped 11 bases and J dropped 4 bases, with 18 bases sitting between them. Germline CDR1 reads MDHEN; CDR2 reads SYDVKM. The CDR3 runs to 13 residues. In DNA, the CDR3 is TGTGCCGCAAGCTTAGCCCACTTATACGAGCAGTACTTC. Its translation is CAASLAHLYEQYF.

There are many counts of this clonotype. The chain uses TRBV28 and TRBJ2-1; TRBD2 matches 11 bases. This CDR3 has 18 residues. The germline CDR1 and CDR2 sequences are MDHEN and SYDVKM. Losses at the gene ends were 11 bases for V and 0 bases for J; bases not matched to a gene: 15. DNA of the CDR3: TGTGCCGTCTCTTTTGGGCTAGCGGGAGGCAGCTCCTACAATGAGCAGTTCTTC. It codes for CAVSFGLAGGSSYNEQFF.

This clonotype was picked up a small number of times. The rearrangement uses TRBV28 and TRBJ1-5, with D unclear. Trimming pared 3 bases from V and 0 bases from J, leaving 6 bases between. CDR1 is MDHEN, CDR2 SYDVKM, per germline. The CDR3 spans 14 residues. DNA for the CDR3: TGTGCCAGCAGTTTTCCGACTAGCAATCAGCCCCAGCATTTT. Amino acid sequence: CASSFPTSNQPQHF.

In this sample, this clonotype turned up a few times. This chain uses TRBV27 with TRBJ2-7, with D unclear. V shed 6 bases and J shed 1 base, with 4 bases lying between them. The CDR3 length is 11 residues. Germline V CDR1 and CDR2: MNHEY, SMNVEV (reference sequence). The CDR3 sequence is CASRTSYEQYF. DNA of the CDR3: TGTGCCAGCAGAACGTCCTACGAGCAGTACTTC.

The V gene is TRBV6-1, the J gene TRBJ2-1; D is undetermined. CDR1 MNHNS and CDR2 SASEGT come from the germline V gene. Trimming took off 7 bases at V and 5 bases at J, with 18 bases between the two ends. The CDR3 has 15 residues. DNA of the CDR3: TGTGCCAGCATTCTGGCCTACCTAAGGAACAATGAGCAGTTCTTC. Protein sequence: CASILAYLRNNEQFF.

This clonotype was seen many times. V and J are TRBV28 and TRBJ2-5; D possibly corresponds to TRBD1 (6 bases). The V gene's germline CDR1 is MDHEN and CDR2 SYDVKM. The CDR3 sequence is 13 residues long. The V end lost 3 bases, the J end lost 2 bases, and 7 bases lay between the germline ends. In DNA form, the CDR3 reads TGTGCCAGCAGTTTGAGGGGGCAAGAGACCCAGTACTTC. Its protein is CASSLRGQETQYF.

This clonotype was seen a handful of times. The chain uses TRBV27 and TRBJ1-2; 7 bases are shared with TRBD1. Trimming cost V 3 bases and J 8 bases; bases outside gene matches: 15. The CDR3 consists of 16 residues. CDR1 is MNHEY, CDR2 SMNVEV, per germline (reference sequence). The CDR3 loop is CASSLDSTGSLEGYTF. CDR3 in DNA: TGTGCCAGCAGTTTGGACTCGACAGGGTCGCTTGAAGGCTACACCTTC.

This clonotype was recorded at least ten times. The rearrangement joins TRBV7-2 to TRBJ2-1; D perhaps matches TRBD2 (5 bases). Trimming removed 4 bases from V and 8 bases from J, with 12 bases in between. The germline V gene encodes CDR1 SGHTA and CDR2 FQGNSA. The CDR3 has 13 residues. The CDR3 loop is CASSSEWGDEQFF. The CDR3, as DNA: TGTGCCAGCAGCTCCGAATGGGGAGATGAGCAGTTCTTC.